This T cell receptor beta chain derives from a study of memory CD8 T cells in hepatitis C reinfection (dated 2017 in TCRdb). Concerning the study at large: Two consecutive HCV infections were spontaneously resolved by three donors, whereas a primary infection was cleared by two donors who then became chronically infected after reinfection. Between the late 2000s and the early 2010s, five reinfection cases that had stored pre-reinfection samples were identified. The TCR beta repertoire of virus-specific CD8 T cells was tracked longitudinally in about five donors across an HCV reinfection episode. Previously published longitudinal data on tetramer+ CD8 T cell frequency were used to select the peak reinfection time point. Peak reinfection samples were obtained 3 to 8 weeks after detection of reinfection. HCV reinfection was defined by a positive HCV RNA test following two negative tests taken at least 60 days apart. In the reinfection study, participants who had resolved a prior HCV infection were followed every 3 months. Here is what the overall study found, with its caveats: Because only four or five donors were included, definitive conclusions about public clonotypes linked to secondary clearance were beyond the reach of the study.

Library method: the immunoSEQ multiplex PCR assay. Genomic DNA was extracted from the sorted cells, and the TCR beta V, D and J regions were sequenced using the automated high-throughput method of Adaptive Biotechnologies. A two-step, bias-controlled multiplex PCR was used to amplify the CDR3 regions. Amplified TCR beta libraries were sequenced on an Illumina instrument. Concerning the study's data processing: Demultiplexed reads were processed to reduce amplification and sequencing bias, and the IMGT database was used to assign CDR3 sequences to gene families. ImmunoSEQ software version 2.0 was used to analyze repertoire data. Out-of-frame sequences and sequences with stop codons in the CDR3 were removed from clonotype lists. Clonotypes with a frequency below 0.01% were excluded because such clonotypes corresponded to less than one cell. Richness was calculated by dividing observed richness by the number of input cells, and evenness was calculated by dividing Shannon entropy by the log of observed richness. Repertoire diversity and similarity between time points were quantified using Simpson diversity and Morisita-Horn overlap indices. Clonotypes were sorted into dominant (>1%), sub-dominant (0.5-0.99%), low abundance (0.1-0.49%) or lowest abundance (<0.1%) groups. A germline index was derived by subtracting total nucleotide additions from total CDR3 length and dividing the result by total CDR3 length. TCRdb holds this immuneACCESS table with in-frame rearrangements only. Some clones are missing; in checked studies, unresolved V genes explain under half, and the rest has no known cause. V and J calls and clone size are those listed in that table; D and trimming were worked out from the DNA. Here the sample has some 40,000 clones; around nine tenths occur a single time. Approximately 1.2% of the sample is held by the ten biggest clonotypes.

The CDR3 goes from the cysteine to the phenylalanine over 14 residues. Only the CDR3 DNA stays, 42 bases, in frame from base 1. Trimming accounts for 10 bases at V and 4 bases at J, while the number of junction bases matched to no gene is 10. Via the germline V gene (reference sequence), CDR1 is SEHNR and CDR2 FQNEAQ. About this clone itself: Its antigen is currently not known. No qualities accompany the bases; no much larger clone lies one base away.

The time point label, read with the paper, signifies: peak reinfection, 3 to 8 weeks after reinfection detection. Sorted cells were sequenced directly ex vivo, with no in vitro expansion before TCR sequencing. The donors were people who inject drugs and were enrolled in the Montreal Acute Hepatitis C Cohort Study (HEPCO) in Canada. As controls, total naive CD8 T cells, sorted as viable CD3+ CD8+ CD45RO-, were obtained from two donors at each of the three reinfection time points. Before sorting, cryopreserved peripheral blood mononuclear cells were thawed and used as the source for purifying CD8 T cells. Negative selection with the MACS CD8+ T cell Isolation Kit was used to enrich CD8 T cells. Cells were sorted on a BD FACSAria II sorter using FACSDiva software, and FlowJo was used for data analysis.

This sequence was found in a man younger than 35 with hepatitis C virus infection. Recombination joined TRBV7-9 with TRBJ2-1, with 7 bases aligning to TRBD2. What was sequenced was naive CD8+ T cells sorted from blood. The cell subset or site label on this specimen signifies: total naive CD8+CD45RO- T cells. The DNA sequence is as follows: TGTGCCAACTCAGCTGTCGGGGGGTACAATGAGCAGTTCTTC. This yields the protein CANSAVGGYNEQFF.